This T cell receptor beta chain derives from a study of blood T cell repertoires in COVID-19. V was pared by 0 bases and J by 6 bases, with 18 bases between. CDR1 and CDR2 (germline): LGHNT, FRNRAP. The CDR3 runs to 17 residues. TCRdb's copy holds only in-frame clones and misses some; the assay was immunoSEQ multiplex PCR. The sample consists of under 250,000 clones, 86% of them appearing once. Input material: peripheral blood. This TCR was recovered from a man aged 50 to 60 with COVID-19, enrolled during active disease. The genes are TRBV12-5 and TRBJ2-1, with D perhaps matching TRBD1 (6 bases). CDR3 nucleotides: TGTGCTAGTGGTTTGGTTCTGGGGCCAGGGGTCCCCAATGAGCAGTTCTTC. As protein: CASGLVLGPGVPNEQFF.